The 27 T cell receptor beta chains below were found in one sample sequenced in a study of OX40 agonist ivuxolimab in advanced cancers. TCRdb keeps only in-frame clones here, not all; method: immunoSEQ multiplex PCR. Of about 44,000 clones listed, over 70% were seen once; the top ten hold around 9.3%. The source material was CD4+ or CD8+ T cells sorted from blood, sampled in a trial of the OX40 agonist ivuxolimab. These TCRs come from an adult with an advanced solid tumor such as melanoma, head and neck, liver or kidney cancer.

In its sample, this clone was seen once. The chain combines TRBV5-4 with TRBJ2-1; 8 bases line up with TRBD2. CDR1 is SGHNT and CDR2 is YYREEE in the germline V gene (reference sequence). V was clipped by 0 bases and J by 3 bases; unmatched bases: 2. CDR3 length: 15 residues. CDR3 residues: CASSLGLAGYNEQFF. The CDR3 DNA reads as TGTGCCAGCAGCTTGGGGCTAGCGGGCTACAATGAGCAGTTCTTC. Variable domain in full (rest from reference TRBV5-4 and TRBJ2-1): ETGVTQSPTHLIKTRGQQVTLRCSSQSGHNTVSWYQQALGQGPQFIFQYYREEENGRGNFPPRFSGLQFPNYSSELNVNALELDDSALYLCASSLGLAGYNEQFFGPGTRLTVL.

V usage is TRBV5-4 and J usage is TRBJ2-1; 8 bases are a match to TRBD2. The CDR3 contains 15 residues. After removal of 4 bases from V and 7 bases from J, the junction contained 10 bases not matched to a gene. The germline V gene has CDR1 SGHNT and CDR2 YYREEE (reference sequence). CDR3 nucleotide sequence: TGTGCCAGCAGCCCGGGTGGACTAGCTGCGAATGAGCAGTTCTTC. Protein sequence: CASSPGGLAANEQFF. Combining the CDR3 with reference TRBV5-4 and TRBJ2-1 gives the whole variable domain ETGVTQSPTHLIKTRGQQVTLRCSSQSGHNTVSWYQQALGQGPQFIFQYYREEENGRGNFPPRFSGLQFPNYSSELNVNALELDDSALYLCASSPGGLAANEQFFGPGTRLTVL.

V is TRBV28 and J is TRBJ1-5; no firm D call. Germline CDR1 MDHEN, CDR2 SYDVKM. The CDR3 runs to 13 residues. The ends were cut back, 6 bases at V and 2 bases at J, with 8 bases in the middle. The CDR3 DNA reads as TGTGCCAGCAGGAGCTTCGGCAATCAGCCCCAGCATTTT. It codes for CASRSFGNQPQHF.

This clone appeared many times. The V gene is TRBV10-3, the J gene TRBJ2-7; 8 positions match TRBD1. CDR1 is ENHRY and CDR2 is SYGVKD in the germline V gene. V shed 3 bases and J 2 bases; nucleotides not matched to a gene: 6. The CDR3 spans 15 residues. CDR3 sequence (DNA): TGTGCCATCAGTGATATACAGGGGGAGCCCTACGAGCAGTACTTC. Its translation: CAISDIQGEPYEQYF.

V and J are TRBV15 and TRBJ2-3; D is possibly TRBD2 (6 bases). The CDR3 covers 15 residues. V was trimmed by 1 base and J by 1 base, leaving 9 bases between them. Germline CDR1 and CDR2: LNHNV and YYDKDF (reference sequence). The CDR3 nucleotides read TGTGCCACCAGCAGAGTACTAGCAGGCACAGATACGCAGTATTTT. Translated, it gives CATSRVLAGTDTQYF.

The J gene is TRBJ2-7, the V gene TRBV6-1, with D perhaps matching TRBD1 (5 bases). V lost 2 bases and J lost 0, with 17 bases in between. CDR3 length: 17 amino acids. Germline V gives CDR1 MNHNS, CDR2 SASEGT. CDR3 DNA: TGTGCCAGCAGTGAAAGAATTCGTGGACACTACTCCTACGAGCAGTACTTC. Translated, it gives CASSERIRGHYSYEQYF.

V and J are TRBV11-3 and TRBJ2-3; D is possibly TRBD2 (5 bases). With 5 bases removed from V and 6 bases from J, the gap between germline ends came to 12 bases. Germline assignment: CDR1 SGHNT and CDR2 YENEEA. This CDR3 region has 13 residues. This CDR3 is CASSRILADTQYF. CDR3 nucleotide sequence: TGTGCCAGCAGCCGCATCTTAGCGGATACGCAGTATTTT.

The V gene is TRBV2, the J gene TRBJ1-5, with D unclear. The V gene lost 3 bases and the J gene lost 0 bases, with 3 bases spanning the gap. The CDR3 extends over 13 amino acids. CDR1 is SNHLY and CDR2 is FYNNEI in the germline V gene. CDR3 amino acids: CASSDGSNQPQHF. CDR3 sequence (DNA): TGTGCCAGCAGTGACGGTAGCAATCAGCCCCAGCATTTT.

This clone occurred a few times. CDR3 DNA: TGTGCCTGGAGTGGAGTCGGGAGGGCCGGCATCCCAGATACGCAGTATTTT. This codes for CAWSGVGRAGIPDTQYF. The chain employs TRBV30 and TRBJ2-3, with 8 bases identical to TRBD2. Per germline, CDR1 GTSNPN and CDR2 SVGIG (reference sequence). CDR3 length: 17 amino acids. V dropped 1 base and J dropped 4; count of bases not matched to a gene: 13.

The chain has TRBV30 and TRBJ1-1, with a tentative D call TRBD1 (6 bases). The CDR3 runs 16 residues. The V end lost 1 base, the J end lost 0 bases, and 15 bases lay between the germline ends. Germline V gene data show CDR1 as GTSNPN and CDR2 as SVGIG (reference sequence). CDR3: CAWSGGATGVNTEAFF. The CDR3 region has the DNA TGTGCCTGGAGTGGGGGGGCAACCGGGGTGAACACTGAAGCTTTCTTT.

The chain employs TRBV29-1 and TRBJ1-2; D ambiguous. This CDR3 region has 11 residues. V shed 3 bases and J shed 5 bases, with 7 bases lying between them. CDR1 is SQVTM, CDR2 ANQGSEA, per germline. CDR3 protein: CSVDRNYGYTF. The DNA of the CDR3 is TGCAGCGTTGACCGAAATTATGGCTACACCTTC.

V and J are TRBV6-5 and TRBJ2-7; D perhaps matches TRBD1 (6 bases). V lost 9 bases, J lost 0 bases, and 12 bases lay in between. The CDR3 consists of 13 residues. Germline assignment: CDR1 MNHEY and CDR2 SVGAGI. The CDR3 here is CASQRGGSYEQYF. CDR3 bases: TGTGCCAGTCAACGAGGGGGCTCCTACGAGCAGTACTTC.

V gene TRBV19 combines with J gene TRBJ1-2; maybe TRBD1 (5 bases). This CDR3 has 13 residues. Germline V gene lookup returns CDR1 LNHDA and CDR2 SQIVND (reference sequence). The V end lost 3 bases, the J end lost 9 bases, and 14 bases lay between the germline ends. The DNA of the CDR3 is TGTGCCAGTAGTATCGCGCAGGGCGGCAGCTACACCTTC. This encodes CASSIAQGGSYTF.

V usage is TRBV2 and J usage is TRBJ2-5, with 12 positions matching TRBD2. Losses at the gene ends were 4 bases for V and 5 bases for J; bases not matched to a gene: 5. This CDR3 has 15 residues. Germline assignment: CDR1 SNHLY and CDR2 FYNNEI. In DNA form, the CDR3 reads TGTGCCAGCAGTGGGGCTAGCGGGAGGGTGGAGACCCAGTACTTC. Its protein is CASSGASGRVETQYF.

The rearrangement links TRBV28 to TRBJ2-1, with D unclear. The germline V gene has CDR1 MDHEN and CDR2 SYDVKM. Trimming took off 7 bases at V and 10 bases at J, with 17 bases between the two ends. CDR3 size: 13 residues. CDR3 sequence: CASTLSGAREQFF. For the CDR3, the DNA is TGTGCCAGCACCCTAAGTGGAGCTCGCGAGCAGTTCTTC.

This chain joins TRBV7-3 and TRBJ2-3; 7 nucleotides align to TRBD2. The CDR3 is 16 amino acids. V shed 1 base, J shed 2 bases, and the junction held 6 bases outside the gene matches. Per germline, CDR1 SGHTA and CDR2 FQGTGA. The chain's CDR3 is CASSLNGRGTTDTQYF. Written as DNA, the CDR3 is TGTGCCAGCAGCTTAAATGGGCGGGGGACCACAGATACGCAGTATTTT.

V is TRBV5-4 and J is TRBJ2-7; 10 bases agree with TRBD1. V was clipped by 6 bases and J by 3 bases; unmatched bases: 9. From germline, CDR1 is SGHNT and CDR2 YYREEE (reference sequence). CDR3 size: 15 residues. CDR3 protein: CASKTPGQGFYEQYF. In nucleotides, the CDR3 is TGTGCCAGCAAAACACCGGGACAGGGGTTCTACGAGCAGTACTTC.

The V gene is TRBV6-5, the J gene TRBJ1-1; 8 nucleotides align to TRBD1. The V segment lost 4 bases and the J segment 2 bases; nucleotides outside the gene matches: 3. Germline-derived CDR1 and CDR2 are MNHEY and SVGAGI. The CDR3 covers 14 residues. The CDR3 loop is CASSWGQANTEAFF. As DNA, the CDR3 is TGTGCCAGCAGTTGGGGACAGGCCAACACTGAAGCTTTCTTT.

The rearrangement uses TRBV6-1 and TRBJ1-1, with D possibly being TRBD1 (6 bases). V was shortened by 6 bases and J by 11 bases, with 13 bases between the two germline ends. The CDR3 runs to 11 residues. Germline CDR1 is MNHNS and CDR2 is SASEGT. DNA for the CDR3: TGTGCCAGCAGCCCTGGGACACGGGCTTTCTTT. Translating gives CASSPGTRAFF.

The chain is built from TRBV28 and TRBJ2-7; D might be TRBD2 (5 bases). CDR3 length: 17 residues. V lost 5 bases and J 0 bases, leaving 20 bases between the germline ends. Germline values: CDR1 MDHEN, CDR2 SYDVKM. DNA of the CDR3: TGTGCCAGCAGTCCCCCCCGGAGGCTAGTCGACTCCTACGAGCAGTACTTC. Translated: CASSPPRRLVDSYEQYF.

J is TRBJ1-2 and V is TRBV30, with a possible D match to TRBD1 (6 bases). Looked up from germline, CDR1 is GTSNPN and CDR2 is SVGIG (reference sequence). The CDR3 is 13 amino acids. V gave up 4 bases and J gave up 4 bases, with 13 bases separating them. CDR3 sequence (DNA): TGTGCCTGGATCCCAGGGGCCGGCTATGGCTACACCTTC. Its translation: CAWIPGAGYGYTF. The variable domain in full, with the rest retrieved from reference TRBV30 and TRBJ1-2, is SQTIHQWPATLVQPVGSPLSLECTVEGTSNPNLYWYRQAAGRGLQLLFYSVGIGQISSEVPQNLSASRPQDRQFILSSKKLLLSDSGFYLCAWIPGAGYGYTFGSGTRLTVV.

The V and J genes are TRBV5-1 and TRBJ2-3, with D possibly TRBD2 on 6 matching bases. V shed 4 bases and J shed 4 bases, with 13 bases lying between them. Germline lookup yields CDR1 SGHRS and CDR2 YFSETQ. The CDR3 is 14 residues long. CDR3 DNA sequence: TGCGCCAGCAGCCCTGCGGGGCTTTCAGATACGCAGTATTTT. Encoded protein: CASSPAGLSDTQYF.

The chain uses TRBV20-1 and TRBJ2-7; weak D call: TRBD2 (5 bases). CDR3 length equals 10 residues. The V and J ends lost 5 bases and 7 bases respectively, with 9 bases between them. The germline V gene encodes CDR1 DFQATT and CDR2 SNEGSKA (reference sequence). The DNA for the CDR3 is TGCAGTGCTTCGCAGCGGGAGCAGTACTTC. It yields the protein CSASQREQYF.

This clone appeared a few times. The CDR3 spells CASSYSVQGADLYF. The CDR3 DNA reads as TGTGCCAGCAGTTACTCCGTTCAGGGGGCGGATCTGTACTTC. The rearrangement uses TRBV6-5 and TRBJ2-7; 8 nucleotides match TRBD1. J gave up 12 bases and V 0 bases, and 10 bases lay outside the gene matches. This CDR3 region has 14 residues. Germline loops: CDR1 MNHEY, CDR2 SVGAGI.

The CDR3 reads CASSPGDQETQYF. The CDR3 DNA follows: TGTGCCAGCAGCCCGGGAGACCAAGAGACCCAGTACTTC. The chain is built from TRBV7-9 and TRBJ2-5, with D maybe TRBD2 (6 bases). This CDR3 spans 13 amino acids. V shed 5 bases and J shed 0 bases, with 7 bases lying between them. CDR1 and CDR2 from the germline V gene are SEHNR and FQNEAQ (reference sequence).

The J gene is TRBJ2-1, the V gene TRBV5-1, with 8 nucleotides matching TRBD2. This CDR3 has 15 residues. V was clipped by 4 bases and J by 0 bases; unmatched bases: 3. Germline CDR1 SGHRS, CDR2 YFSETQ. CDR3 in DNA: TGCGCCAGCAGCGCGGGGACTAGCTCCTACAATGAGCAGTTCTTC. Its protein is CASSAGTSSYNEQFF.

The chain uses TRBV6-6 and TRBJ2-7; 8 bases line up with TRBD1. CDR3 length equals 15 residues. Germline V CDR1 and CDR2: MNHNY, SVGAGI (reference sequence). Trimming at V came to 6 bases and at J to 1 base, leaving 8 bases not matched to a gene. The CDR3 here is CASRTGTGKSYEQYF. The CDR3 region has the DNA TGTGCCAGCAGGACCGGGACAGGCAAATCCTACGAGCAGTACTTC.